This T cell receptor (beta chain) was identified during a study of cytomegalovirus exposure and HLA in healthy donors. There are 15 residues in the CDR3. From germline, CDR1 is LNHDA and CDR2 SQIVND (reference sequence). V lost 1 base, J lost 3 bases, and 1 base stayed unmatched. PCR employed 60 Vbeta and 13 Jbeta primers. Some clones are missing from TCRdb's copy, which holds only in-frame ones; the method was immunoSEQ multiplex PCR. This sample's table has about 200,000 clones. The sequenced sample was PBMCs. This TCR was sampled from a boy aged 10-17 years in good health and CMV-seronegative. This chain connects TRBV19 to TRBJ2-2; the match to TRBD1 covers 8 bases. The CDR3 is CASSIGDRHTGELFF. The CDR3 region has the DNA TGTGCCAGTAGTATAGGGGACAGGCACACCGGGGAGCTGTTTTTT.